This TCR beta chain comes out of a study of blood T cell repertoires in COVID-19. As for the study in general: Donors in the United States, Italy and Spain gave samples during acute or convalescent COVID-19.

Measured with immunoSEQ multiplex PCR; TCRdb has only the in-frame clones, and not every one. There are roughly 120,000 clones in the sample; about 87% occur only once, and 6.5% to 8% lies in the top ten. The CDR3 length is 15 residues. Trimming removed 7 bases from V and 10 bases from J; junction bases left unmatched: 15. Looked up from germline, CDR1 is LNHDA and CDR2 is SQIVND (reference sequence). Sequenced material: peripheral blood. The TCR was taken from a woman between 45 and 65 years old with acute or convalescent COVID-19. This rearrangement joins TRBV19 to TRBJ1-4; 7 nucleotides align to TRBD1. Here the CDR3 DNA reads TGTGCCAGTACCCCCCCCGGGACAGCTATCGGAAAACTGTTTTTT. Amino acids: CASTPPGTAIGKLFF.